This TCR beta chain was captured in a study of CD8+ T cells in alopecia areata. For the study at large: Treated patients swallowed 5 to 10 mg of oral tofacitinib twice daily.

Germline CDR1 and CDR2: MNHEY and SMNVEV (reference sequence). There are 14 residues in the CDR3. Trimming took 2 bases from V and 4 from J, leaving 11 bases between them. There are a few counts of this clone. Its antigen is not identified. RNA was extracted and reverse transcribed into cDNA as the sequencing template. Sequenced by immunoSEQ multiplex PCR; TCRdb stores in-frame clones only, minus some. The table has approximately 200,000 clones, roughly 60% seen once. Treatment reported: oral pan-JAK inhibitor, 5-10 mg twice daily. General study findings and limits: Patients showed less clear TCR sequence sharing than mice, possibly partly because of HLA diversity.

This sample comprised CD4+ T cells sorted from blood, obtained at week 24, from a patient treated with tofacitinib. This receptor was identified in a human donor with alopecia areata. The V gene is TRBV27, the J gene TRBJ2-5; D possibly corresponds to TRBD1 (5 bases). The CDR3 reads CASSLLGQGETQYF. In DNA, the CDR3 is TGTGCCAGCAGTTTACTCGGGCAGGGAGAGACCCAGTACTTC.